This T cell receptor beta chain was recovered during a study of T cell responses to AZD1222 COVID-19 vaccine. Study results and caveats: A rise in Spike-specific TCR breadth and depth followed two AZD1222 doses. It was only after the peak T cell response that any repertoires were sampled. Distributed over spike, vaccine-associated CD4 TCRs predominated at 160-218 and 743-854.

Only in-frame clones appear in the TCRdb table, and some are missing; sequencing was by immunoSEQ multiplex PCR. This table holds around 120,000 clones, about 85% found once. Germline V gene data show CDR1 as SGHRS and CDR2 as YFSETQ. This CDR3 contains 15 residues. Trimming stripped 0 bases from V and 2 bases from J, with 12 bases between. As regards this clone: Antigen specificity is unknown.

The receptor's source is an adult in good health. The genes are TRBV5-1 and TRBJ2-7; a possible D gene is TRBD2 (6 bases). Sequencing used peripheral blood, obtained on day 0 of AZD1222 vaccination. The CDR3 protein is CASSLAPGEPYEQYF. CDR3 DNA sequence: TGCGCCAGCAGCTTGGCGCCGGGAGAACCCTACGAGCAGTACTTC. Together with reference TRBV5-1 and TRBJ2-7, the CDR3 gives the full variable domain: KAGVTQTPRYLIKTRGQQVTLSCSPISGHRSVSWYQQTPGQGLQFLFEYFSETQRNKGNFPGRFSGRQFSNSRSEMNVSTLELGDSALYLCASSLAPGEPYEQYFGPGTRLTVT.